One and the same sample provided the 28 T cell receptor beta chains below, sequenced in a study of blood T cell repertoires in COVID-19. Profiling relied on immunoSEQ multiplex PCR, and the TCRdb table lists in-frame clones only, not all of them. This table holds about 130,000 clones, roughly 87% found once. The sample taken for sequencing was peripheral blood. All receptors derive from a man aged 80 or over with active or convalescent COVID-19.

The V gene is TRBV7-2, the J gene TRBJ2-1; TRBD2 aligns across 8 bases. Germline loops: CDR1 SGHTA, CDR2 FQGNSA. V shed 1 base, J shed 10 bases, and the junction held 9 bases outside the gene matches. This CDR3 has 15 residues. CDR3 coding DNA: TGTGCCAGCAGCTTAGTGACGGGAGGGCGGCGGGAGCAGTTCTTC. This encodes CASSLVTGGRREQFF.

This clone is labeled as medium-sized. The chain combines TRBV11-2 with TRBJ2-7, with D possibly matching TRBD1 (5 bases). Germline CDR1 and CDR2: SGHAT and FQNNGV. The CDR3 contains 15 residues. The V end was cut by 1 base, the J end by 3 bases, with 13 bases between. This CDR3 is CASSLGAGSNYEQYF. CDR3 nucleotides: TGTGCCAGCAGCTTAGGGGCAGGGTCGAACTACGAGCAGTACTTC.

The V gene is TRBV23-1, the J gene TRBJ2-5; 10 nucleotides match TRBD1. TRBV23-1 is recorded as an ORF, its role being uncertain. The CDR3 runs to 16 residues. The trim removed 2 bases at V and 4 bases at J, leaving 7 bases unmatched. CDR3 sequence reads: CASSQRDRGFGETQYF. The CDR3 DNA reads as TGCGCCAGCAGTCAAAGGGACAGGGGTTTCGGAGAGACCCAGTACTTC.

CDR3 sequence reads: CASSEAQGLTGELFF. The CDR3 DNA follows: TGTGCCAGCAGTGAAGCGCAGGGGCTGACCGGGGAGCTGTTTTTT. The J gene is TRBJ2-2, the V gene TRBV2, with D perhaps TRBD1 (6 bases). The ends were cut back, 0 bases at V and 5 bases at J, with 10 bases in the middle. The germline gives CDR1 SNHLY, CDR2 FYNNEI. The CDR3 is 15 residues long.

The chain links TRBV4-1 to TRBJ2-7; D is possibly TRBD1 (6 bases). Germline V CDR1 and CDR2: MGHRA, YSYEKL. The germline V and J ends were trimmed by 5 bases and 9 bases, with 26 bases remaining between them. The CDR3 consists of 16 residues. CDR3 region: CASSSLLGQRLRGQYF. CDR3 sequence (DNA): TGCGCCAGCAGCTCTCTTTTAGGACAGCGATTACGCGGGCAGTACTTC.

This CDR3 is CASSLGGQGPAYEQYF. CDR3 bases: TGCGCCAGCAGCTTGGGGGGACAGGGGCCCGCCTACGAGCAGTACTTC. This chain links TRBV5-1 with TRBJ2-7, with 10 bases matching TRBD1. CDR1 SGHRS and CDR2 YFSETQ come from the germline V gene. The V gene end was trimmed by 0 bases and the J gene end by 2 bases; junction bases not matched to a gene: 5. The CDR3 consists of 16 residues. Full variable domain (outside the CDR3, taken from reference TRBV5-1 and TRBJ2-7): KAGVTQTPRYLIKTRGQQVTLSCSPISGHRSVSWYQQTPGQGLQFLFEYFSETQRNKGNFPGRFSGRQFSNSRSEMNVSTLELGDSALYLCASSLGGQGPAYEQYFGPGTRLTVT.

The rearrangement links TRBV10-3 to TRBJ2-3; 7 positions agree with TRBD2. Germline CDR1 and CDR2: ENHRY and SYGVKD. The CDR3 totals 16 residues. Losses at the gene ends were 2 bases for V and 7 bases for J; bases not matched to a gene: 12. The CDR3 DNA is TGTGCCATCAGTGAGGGGAGGCTAGCGGAGGGAAATACGCAGTATTTT. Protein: CAISEGRLAEGNTQYF.

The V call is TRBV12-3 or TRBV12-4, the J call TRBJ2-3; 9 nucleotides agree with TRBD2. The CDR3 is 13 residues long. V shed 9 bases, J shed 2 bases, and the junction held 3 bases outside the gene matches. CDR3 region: CASAGGYTDTQYF. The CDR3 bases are TGTGCCAGTGCGGGGGGGTACACAGATACGCAGTATTTT.

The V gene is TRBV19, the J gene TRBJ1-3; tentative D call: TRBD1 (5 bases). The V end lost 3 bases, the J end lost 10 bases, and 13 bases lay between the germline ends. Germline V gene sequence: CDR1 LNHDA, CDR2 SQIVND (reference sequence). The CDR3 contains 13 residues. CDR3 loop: CASSMGLLETIYF. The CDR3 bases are TGTGCCAGTAGTATGGGGCTGCTTGAGACCATATATTTT. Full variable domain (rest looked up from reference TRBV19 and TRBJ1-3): DGGITQSPKYLFRKEGQNVTLSCEQNLNHDAMYWYRQDPGQGLRLIYYSQIVNDFQKGDIAEGYSVSREKKESFPLTVTSAQKNPTAFYLCASSMGLLETIYFGEGSWLTVV.

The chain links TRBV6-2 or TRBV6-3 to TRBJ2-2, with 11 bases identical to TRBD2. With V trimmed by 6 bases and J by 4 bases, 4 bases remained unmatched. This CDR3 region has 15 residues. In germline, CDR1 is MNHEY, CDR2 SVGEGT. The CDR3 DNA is TGTGCCAGCAGCACTGGACTAGCGGGCACCGGGGAGCTGTTTTTT. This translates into CASSTGLAGTGELFF.

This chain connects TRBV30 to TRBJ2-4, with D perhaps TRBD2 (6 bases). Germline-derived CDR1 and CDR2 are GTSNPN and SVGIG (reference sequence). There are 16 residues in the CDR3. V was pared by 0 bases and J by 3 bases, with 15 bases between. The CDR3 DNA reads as TGTGCCTGGAGTGTACCGGAGGGCCGGGGCAAAAACATTCAGTACTTC. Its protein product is CAWSVPEGRGKNIQYF.

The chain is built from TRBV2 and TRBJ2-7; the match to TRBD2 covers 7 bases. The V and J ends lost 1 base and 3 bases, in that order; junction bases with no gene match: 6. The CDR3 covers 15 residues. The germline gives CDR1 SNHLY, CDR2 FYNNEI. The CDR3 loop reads CASSEGLAAVYEQYF. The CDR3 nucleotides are TGTGCCAGCAGTGAAGGCCTAGCGGCGGTCTACGAGCAGTACTTC.

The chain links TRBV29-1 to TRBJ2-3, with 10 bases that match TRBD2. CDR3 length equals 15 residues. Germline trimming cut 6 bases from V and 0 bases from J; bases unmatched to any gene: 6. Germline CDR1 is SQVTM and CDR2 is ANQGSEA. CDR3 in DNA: TGCAGCGTCTTGCTAGCGGGAGCTAGCACAGATACGCAGTATTTT. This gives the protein CSVLLAGASTDTQYF.

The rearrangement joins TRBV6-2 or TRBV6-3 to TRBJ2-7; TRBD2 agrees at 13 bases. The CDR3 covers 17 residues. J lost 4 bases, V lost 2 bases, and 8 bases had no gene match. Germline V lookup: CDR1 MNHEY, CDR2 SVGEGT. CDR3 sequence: CASSYALGLAGVYEQYF. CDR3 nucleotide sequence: TGTGCCAGCAGTTACGCATTAGGACTAGCGGGAGTGTACGAGCAGTACTTC.

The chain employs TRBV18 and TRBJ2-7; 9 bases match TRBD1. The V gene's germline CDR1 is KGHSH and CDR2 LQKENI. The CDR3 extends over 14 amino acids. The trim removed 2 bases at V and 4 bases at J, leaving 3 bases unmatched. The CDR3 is CASSPGGQGYEQYF. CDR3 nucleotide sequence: TGTGCCAGCTCACCAGGGGGACAGGGTTACGAGCAGTACTTC.

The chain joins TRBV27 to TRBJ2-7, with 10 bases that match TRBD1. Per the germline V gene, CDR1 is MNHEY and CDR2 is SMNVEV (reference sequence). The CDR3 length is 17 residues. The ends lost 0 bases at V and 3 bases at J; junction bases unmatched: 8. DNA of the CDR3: TGTGCCAGCAGTTTATCGAGCGGGGACAGGGGCTTCTACGAGCAGTACTTC. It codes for CASSLSSGDRGFYEQYF.

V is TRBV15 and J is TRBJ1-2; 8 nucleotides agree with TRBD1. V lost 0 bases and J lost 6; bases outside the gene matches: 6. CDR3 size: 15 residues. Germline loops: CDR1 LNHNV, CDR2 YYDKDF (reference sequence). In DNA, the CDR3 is TGTGCCACCAGCAGAGATGGACAGGGTTATCATGGCTACACCTTC. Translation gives CATSRDGQGYHGYTF.

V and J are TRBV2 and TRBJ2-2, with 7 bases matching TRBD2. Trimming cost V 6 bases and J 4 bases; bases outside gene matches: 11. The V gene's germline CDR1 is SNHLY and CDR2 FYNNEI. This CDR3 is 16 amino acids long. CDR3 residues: CASRGGASSLTGELFF. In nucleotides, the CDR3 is TGTGCCAGCAGGGGAGGGGCTAGTTCTCTCACCGGGGAGCTGTTTTTT.

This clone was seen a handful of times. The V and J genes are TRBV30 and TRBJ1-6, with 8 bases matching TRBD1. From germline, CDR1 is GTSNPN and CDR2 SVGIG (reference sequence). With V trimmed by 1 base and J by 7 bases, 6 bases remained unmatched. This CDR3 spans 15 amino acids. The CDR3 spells CAWSARQGRNSPLHF. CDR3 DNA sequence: TGTGCCTGGAGTGCGCGACAGGGGCGGAATTCACCCCTCCACTTT.

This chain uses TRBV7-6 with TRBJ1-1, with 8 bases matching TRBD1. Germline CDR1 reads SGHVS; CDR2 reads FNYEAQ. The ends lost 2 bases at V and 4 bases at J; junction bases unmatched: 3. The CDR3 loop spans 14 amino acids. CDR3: CASSLQTGGTEAFF. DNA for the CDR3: TGTGCCAGCAGCTTACAAACAGGGGGCACTGAAGCTTTCTTT.

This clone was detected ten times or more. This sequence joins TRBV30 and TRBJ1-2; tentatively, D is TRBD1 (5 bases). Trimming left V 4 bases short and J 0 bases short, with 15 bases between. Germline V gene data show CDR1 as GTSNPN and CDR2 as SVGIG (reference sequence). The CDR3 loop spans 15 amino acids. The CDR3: CAWTLGGPTNYGYTF. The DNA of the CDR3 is TGTGCCTGGACCTTGGGGGGACCCACTAACTATGGCTACACCTTC.

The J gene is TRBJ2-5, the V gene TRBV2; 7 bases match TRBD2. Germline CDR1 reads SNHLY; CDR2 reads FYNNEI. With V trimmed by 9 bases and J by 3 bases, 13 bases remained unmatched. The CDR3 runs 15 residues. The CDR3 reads CARDGRAGSKETQYF. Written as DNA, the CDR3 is TGTGCCAGAGATGGGAGGGCGGGTAGTAAAGAGACCCAGTACTTC.

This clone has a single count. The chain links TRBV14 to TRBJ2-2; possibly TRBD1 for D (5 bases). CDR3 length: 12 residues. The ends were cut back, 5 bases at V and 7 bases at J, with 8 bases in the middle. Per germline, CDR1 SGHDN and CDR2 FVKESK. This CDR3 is CASSSRVGELFF. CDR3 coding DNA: TGTGCCAGCAGCTCCAGGGTCGGGGAGCTGTTTTTT. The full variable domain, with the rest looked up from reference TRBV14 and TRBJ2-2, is EAGVTQFPSHSVIEKGQTVTLRCDPISGHDNLYWYRRVMGKEIKFLLHFVKESKQDESGMPNNRFLAERTGGTYSTLKVQPAELEDSGVYFCASSSRVGELFFGEGSRLTVL.

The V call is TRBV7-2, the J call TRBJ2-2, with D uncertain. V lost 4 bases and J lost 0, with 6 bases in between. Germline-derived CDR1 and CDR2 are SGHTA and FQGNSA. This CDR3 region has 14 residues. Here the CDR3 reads CASSYTANTGELFF. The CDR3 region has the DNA TGTGCCAGCAGCTATACAGCGAACACCGGGGAGCTGTTTTTT.

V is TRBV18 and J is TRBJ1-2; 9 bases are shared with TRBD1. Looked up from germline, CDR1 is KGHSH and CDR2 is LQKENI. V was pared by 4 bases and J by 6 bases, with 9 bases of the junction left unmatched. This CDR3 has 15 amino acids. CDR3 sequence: CASSRDRGAENGYTF. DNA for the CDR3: TGTGCCAGCTCACGCGACAGGGGGGCTGAAAATGGCTACACCTTC.

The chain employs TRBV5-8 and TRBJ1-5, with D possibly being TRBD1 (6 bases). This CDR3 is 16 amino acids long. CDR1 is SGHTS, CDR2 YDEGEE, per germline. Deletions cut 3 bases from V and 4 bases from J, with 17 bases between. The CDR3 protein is CASSSGTLLANQPQHF. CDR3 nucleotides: TGTGCCAGCAGCTCCGGGACACTGTTAGCAAATCAGCCCCAGCATTTT.

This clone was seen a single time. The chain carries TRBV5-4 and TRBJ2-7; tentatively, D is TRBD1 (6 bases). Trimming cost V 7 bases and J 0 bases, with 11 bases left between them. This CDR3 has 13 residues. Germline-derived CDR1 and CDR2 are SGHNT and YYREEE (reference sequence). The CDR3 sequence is CASGQGTSYEQYF. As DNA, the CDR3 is TGTGCCAGCGGTCAGGGGACCTCCTACGAGCAGTACTTC.

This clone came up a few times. The CDR3 here is CASGGGTDTQYF. CDR3 nucleotide sequence: TGTGCCAGCGGGGGGGGCACAGATACGCAGTATTTT. The chain joins TRBV5-6 to TRBJ2-3; TRBD2 agrees at 7 bases. The V gene's germline CDR1 is SGHDT and CDR2 YYEEEE. This CDR3 contains 12 residues. J lost 1 base, V lost 7 bases, and 0 bases had no gene match.